Below, 5 T cell receptor beta chains from the same sample are listed, as sequenced in a study of blood T cell repertoires in COVID-19. The data were produced by immunoSEQ multiplex PCR, yet TCRdb's version contains in-frame clones alone and is incomplete. The profile shows 140,000 to 150,000 clones, about four fifths of them singletons. Sequencing was performed on peripheral blood. The source of these receptors is a human donor in a cohort sampled during active COVID-19.

The rearrangement uses TRBV3-1 (or the pseudogene TRBV3-2) and TRBJ1-4, with TRBD1 identical over 10 bases. V trimming: 3 bases; J trimming: 4 bases; junction bases outside the gene matches: 2. There are 15 residues in the CDR3. The V gene's germline CDR1 is LGHDT and CDR2 YNNKEL (reference sequence). CDR3 in DNA: TGTGCCAGCAGCCAGGGACAGGGGCTTAATGAAAAACTGTTTTTT. It yields the protein CASSQGQGLNEKLFF.

This clone has just a few counts. The CDR3 nucleotides read TGTGCCAGCAGTCATCAGCGGACCTACGAGCAGTACTTC. The encoded protein is CASSHQRTYEQYF. J is TRBJ2-7 and V is TRBV6-6; maybe TRBD2 (5 bases). The V end lost 5 bases, the J end lost 2 bases, and 10 bases lay between the germline ends. Germline CDR1 reads MNHNY; CDR2 reads SVGAGI (reference sequence). The CDR3 is made up of 13 amino acids.

The count of this clone is one. This chain links TRBV28 with TRBJ2-5; D is perhaps TRBD1 (8 bases). From germline, CDR1 is MDHEN and CDR2 SYDVKM. The CDR3 has 16 amino acids. The V gene lost 3 bases and the J gene lost 2 bases, with 16 bases spanning the gap. In DNA, the CDR3 is TGTGCCAGCAGTTTTGGGATACAGGGGGGGCAAGAGACCCAGTACTTC. It specifies CASSFGIQGGQETQYF.

The rearrangement joins TRBV6-7 to TRBJ2-7; 11 bases align to TRBD2. TRBV6-7 is flagged as an ORF with uncertain function. The CDR3 consists of 17 residues. Trimming removed 2 bases from V and 1 base from J; junction bases left unmatched: 7. DNA for the CDR3: TGTGCCAGCAGTTACCTTGGGACTAGCGGATCTTCCTACGAGCAGTACTTC. Amino acid sequence: CASSYLGTSGSSYEQYF.

This chain uses TRBV7-8 with TRBJ2-7, with a possible D match to TRBD2 (6 bases). With 4 bases removed from V and 3 bases from J, the gap between germline ends came to 13 bases. This CDR3 region has 14 residues. Germline values: CDR1 SGHVS, CDR2 FQNEAQ. The CDR3 loop reads CASSWGLSYYEQYF. CDR3 coding DNA: TGTGCCAGCAGCTGGGGACTTAGTTACTACGAGCAGTACTTC. The full variable domain, with the rest looked up from reference TRBV7-8 and TRBJ2-7, is GAGVSQSPRYKVAKRGQDVALRCDPISGHVSLFWYQQALGQGPEFLTYFQNEAQLDKSGLPSDRFFAERPEGSVSTLKIQRTQQEDSAVYLCASSWGLSYYEQYFGPGTRLTVT.